A single sample is the source of the 6 T cell receptor beta chains below, sequenced in a study of blood T cell repertoires in COVID-19 (dated by TCRdb to 2020 to 2021). The library was prepared using the immunoSEQ multiplex PCR assay. The table was pulled from immuneACCESS by TCRdb, which kept in-frame rearrangements only. Such tables lose some clones; where checked, under half of the loss comes from unresolved V genes, and the rest has no known cause. The sample table contains 45,000 or so clones; only one count was recorded for roughly 88% of them. The ten largest clones capture 12% to 15% of the sample. Sequenced material: peripheral blood. The receptors shown here come from a human donor in a cohort sampled during active COVID-19.

The chain combines TRBV7-9 with TRBJ1-1; D unclear. Per germline, CDR1 SEHNR and CDR2 FQNEAQ (reference sequence). Trimming left V 3 bases short and J 3 bases short, with 8 bases between. This CDR3 contains 13 residues. The CDR3 protein is CASSFTQDTEAFF. CDR3 bases: TGTGCCAGCAGCTTCACCCAGGACACTGAAGCTTTCTTT.

J is TRBJ2-6 and V is TRBV18; possibly TRBD1 for D (6 bases). Germline lookup yields CDR1 KGHSH and CDR2 LQKENI. Trimming took 3 bases from V and 0 from J, leaving 15 bases between them. This CDR3 has 18 residues. The CDR3 is CASSPRPGQNSGANVLTF. CDR3 nucleotides: TGTGCCAGCTCACCCCGACCCGGACAGAACTCTGGGGCCAACGTCCTGACTTTC.

The gene calls are TRBV11-2 and TRBJ2-7; no clear D. The CDR3 loop spans 13 amino acids. Germline assignment: CDR1 SGHAT and CDR2 FQNNGV. Trimming took 5 bases from V and 6 from J, leaving 14 bases between them. CDR3 region: CASSKDWVGEQYF. The DNA of the CDR3 is TGTGCCAGCAGCAAAGACTGGGTCGGCGAGCAGTACTTC.

This clone showed up just once. This rearrangement joins TRBV30 to TRBJ1-5; 9 bases map to TRBD1. CDR1 is GTSNPN, CDR2 SVGIG, per germline (reference sequence). J lost 8 bases, V lost 2 bases, and 7 bases had no gene match. The CDR3 extends over 14 amino acids. The CDR3 is CAWSPGQGSEPQHF. Written as DNA, the CDR3 is TGTGCCTGGAGTCCGGGACAGGGTTCCGAGCCCCAGCATTTT.

The V call is TRBV7-9, the J call TRBJ1-3, with D possibly being TRBD1 (5 bases). The CDR3 length is 17 residues. Between the trimmed V and J ends, which lost 1 base and 0 bases, there was a span of 13 bases. CDR1 is SEHNR, CDR2 FQNEAQ, per germline (reference sequence). CDR3 residues: CASSLGGGRFSGNTIYF. CDR3 in DNA: TGTGCCAGCAGCTTAGGGGGCGGAAGATTCTCTGGAAACACCATATATTTT.

The rearrangement joins TRBV7-9 to TRBJ2-5, with D perhaps TRBD2 (5 bases). V was shortened by 8 bases and J by 2 bases, with 6 bases between the two germline ends. The CDR3 is 11 amino acids. Germline-derived CDR1 and CDR2 are SEHNR and FQNEAQ (reference sequence). Here the CDR3 DNA reads TGTGCCAGCCGGGGTCAAGAGACCCAGTACTTC. Its protein product is CASRGQETQYF. Full variable domain (missing parts from reference TRBV7-9 and TRBJ2-5): DTGVSQNPRHKITKRGQNVTFRCDPISEHNRLYWYRQTLGQGPEFLTYFQNEAQLEKSRLLSDRFSAERPKGSFSTLEIQRTEQGDSAMYLCASRGQETQYFGPGTRLLVL.